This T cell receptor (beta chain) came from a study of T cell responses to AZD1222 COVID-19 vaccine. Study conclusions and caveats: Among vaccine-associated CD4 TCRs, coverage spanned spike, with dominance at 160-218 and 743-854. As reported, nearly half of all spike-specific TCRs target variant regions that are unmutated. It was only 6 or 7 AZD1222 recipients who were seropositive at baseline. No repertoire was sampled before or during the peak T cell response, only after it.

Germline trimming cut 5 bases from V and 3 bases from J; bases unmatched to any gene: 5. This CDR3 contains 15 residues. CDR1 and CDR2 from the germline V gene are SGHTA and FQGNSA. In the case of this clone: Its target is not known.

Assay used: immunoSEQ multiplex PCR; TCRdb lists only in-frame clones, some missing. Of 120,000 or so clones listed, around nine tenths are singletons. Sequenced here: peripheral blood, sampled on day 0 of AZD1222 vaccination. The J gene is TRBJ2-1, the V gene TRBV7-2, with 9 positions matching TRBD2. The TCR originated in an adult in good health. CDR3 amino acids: CASSPRLADYNEQFF. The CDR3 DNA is TGTGCCAGCAGCCCCAGACTAGCGGACTACAATGAGCAGTTCTTC. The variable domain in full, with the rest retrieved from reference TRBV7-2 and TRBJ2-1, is GAGVSQSPSNKVTEKGKDVELRCDPISGHTALYWYRQSLGQGLEFLIYFQGNSAPDKSGLPSDRFSAERTGGSVSTLTIQRTQQEDSAVYLCASSPRLADYNEQFFGPGTRLTVL.